This passage covers 16 T cell receptor beta chains from one sample sequenced in a study of blood T cell repertoires in COVID-19. Libraries were prepared by immunoSEQ multiplex PCR; TCRdb keeps only in-frame clonotypes and omits some of them. The sample lists about 130,000 clones; approximately 85% were seen once. The source material was peripheral blood. These receptor sequences come from a woman aged 80 or over with COVID-19, enrolled during active disease.

CDR3 residues: CASSQTGILQETQYF. In DNA form, the CDR3 reads TGTGCCAGCAGCCAAACAGGCATATTACAAGAGACCCAGTACTTC. This rearrangement joins TRBV14 to TRBJ2-5; tentatively, D is TRBD1 (5 bases). CDR1 is SGHDN and CDR2 is FVKESK in the germline V gene. Trimming stripped 2 bases from V and 2 bases from J, with 12 bases between. The CDR3 totals 15 residues.

CDR3: CAISESTGPNYGYTF. The CDR3 nucleotides are TGTGCCATCAGTGAGTCTACAGGGCCTAACTATGGCTACACCTTC. V gene TRBV10-3 combines with J gene TRBJ1-2, with D possibly matching TRBD1 (6 bases). Trimming removed 0 bases from V and 0 bases from J, with 8 bases in between. The CDR3 is made up of 15 amino acids. Germline V gene lookup returns CDR1 ENHRY and CDR2 SYGVKD.

The V gene is TRBV7-3, the J gene TRBJ1-3; 10 nucleotides match TRBD1. CDR3 length: 17 residues. Germline lookup yields CDR1 SGHTA and CDR2 FQGTGA. V lost 0 bases and J lost 4; bases outside the gene matches: 6. CDR3 DNA: TGTGCCAGCAGCTTAACGGGGACAGGGGCAACCGGAAACACCATATATTTT. Translating gives CASSLTGTGATGNTIYF. The full variable domain, in which reference TRBV7-3 and TRBJ1-3 provide the parts outside the CDR3, is GAGVSQTPSNKVTEKGKYVELRCDPISGHTALYWYRQSLGQGPEFLIYFQGTGAADDSGLPNDRFFAVRPEGSVSTLKIQRTERGDSAVYLCASSLTGTGATGNTIYFGEGSWLTVV.

The genes are TRBV7-9 and TRBJ2-3, with a possible D match to TRBD2 (5 bases). Germline loops: CDR1 SEHNR, CDR2 FQNEAQ (reference sequence). Trimming cost V 3 bases and J 0 bases, with 10 bases left between them. This CDR3 has 15 residues. CDR3 amino acids: CASSFEPGSTDTQYF. CDR3 in DNA: TGTGCCAGCAGCTTTGAGCCGGGGAGCACAGATACGCAGTATTTT. The entire variable domain, with the rest obtained from reference TRBV7-9 and TRBJ2-3, is as follows: DTGVSQNPRHKITKRGQNVTFRCDPISEHNRLYWYRQTLGQGPEFLTYFQNEAQLEKSRLLSDRFSAERPKGSFSTLEIQRTEQGDSAMYLCASSFEPGSTDTQYFGPGTRLTVL.

This clone was observed a handful of times. The rearrangement joins TRBV10-3 to TRBJ2-5; no firm D call. The CDR3 runs to 14 residues. Trimming shortened V by 3 bases and J by 1 base, and 9 bases separated the two germline ends. CDR1 and CDR2 from the germline V gene are ENHRY and SYGVKD. The CDR3 loop is CAISDAPGQETQYF. The DNA of the CDR3 is TGTGCCATCAGTGACGCCCCGGGCCAAGAGACCCAGTACTTC.

The genes are TRBV18 and TRBJ2-7; perhaps TRBD1 as D (5 bases). Germline loops: CDR1 KGHSH, CDR2 LQKENI. V gave up 1 base and J gave up 2 bases, with 9 bases separating them. The CDR3 contains 14 residues. The CDR3 DNA reads TGTGCCAGCTCACCACAGGGGTCAGCCTACGAGCAGTACTTC. Protein sequence: CASSPQGSAYEQYF.

This clone has a single count. V usage is TRBV6-5 and J usage is TRBJ2-7, with TRBD2 as a possible D gene (5 bases). V shed 0 bases and J shed 3 bases, with 6 bases lying between them. The CDR3 consists of 13 residues. Looked up from germline, CDR1 is MNHEY and CDR2 is SVGAGI. The CDR3 protein is CASSYSEVYEQYF. The CDR3 nucleotides are TGTGCCAGCAGTTACTCGGAGGTCTACGAGCAGTACTTC.

The J gene is TRBJ2-1, the V gene TRBV28; perhaps TRBD2 as D (5 bases). Trimming took off 2 bases at V and 4 bases at J, with 9 bases between the two ends. From germline, CDR1 is MDHEN and CDR2 SYDVKM. This CDR3 comprises 14 residues. CDR3 loop: CASSLRGRYNEQFF. DNA of the CDR3: TGTGCCAGCAGTTTACGGGGAAGGTACAATGAGCAGTTCTTC.

The chain carries TRBV4-1 and TRBJ2-1; 12 bases are a match to TRBD2. This CDR3 is 15 amino acids long. Germline loops: CDR1 MGHRA, CDR2 YSYEKL. V shed 4 bases and J 3 bases; nucleotides not matched to a gene: 1. CDR3 nucleotide sequence: TGCGCCAGCAGCCGGACTAGCGGGAACTACAATGAGCAGTTCTTC. It translates to CASSRTSGNYNEQFF.

The chain links TRBV7-3 to TRBJ1-2, with 8 bases lining up with TRBD1. V shed 5 bases, J shed 4 bases, and the junction held 6 bases outside the gene matches. Per the germline V gene, CDR1 is SGHTA and CDR2 is FQGTGA. This CDR3 comprises 14 residues. In DNA, the CDR3 is TGTGCCAGCAGCACCACAGGGGGGGCCTATGGCTACACCTTC. Protein: CASSTTGGAYGYTF.

The chain uses TRBV10-3 and TRBJ1-3; 10 positions agree with TRBD1. Germline values: CDR1 ENHRY, CDR2 SYGVKD. The length of the CDR3 is 16 residues. V lost 7 bases, J lost 4 bases, and 10 bases stayed unmatched. The CDR3 is CAITPGQGRKGNTIYF. For the CDR3, the DNA is TGTGCCATCACTCCGGGACAGGGGAGGAAGGGAAACACCATATATTTT.

The gene calls are TRBV19 and TRBJ2-1; a possible D gene is TRBD1 (5 bases). The CDR3 is made up of 15 amino acids. V was shortened by 5 bases and J by 0 bases, with 11 bases between the two germline ends. Germline loops: CDR1 LNHDA, CDR2 SQIVND (reference sequence). The CDR3 sequence: CASSPDRGSYNEQFF. For the CDR3, the DNA is TGTGCCAGTAGTCCAGACAGAGGCTCCTACAATGAGCAGTTCTTC.

The V and J genes are TRBV12-3 or TRBV12-4 and TRBJ2-7, with D perhaps TRBD2 (5 bases). V was pared by 6 bases and J by 2 bases, with 11 bases between. The CDR3 has 13 residues. The CDR3 nucleotides read TGTGCCAGCAGGCTAACCGGGGCCTACGAGCAGTACTTC. It specifies CASRLTGAYEQYF.

The chain links TRBV11-1 to TRBJ2-2, with 9 bases lining up with TRBD1. Unmatched junction bases numbered 7, after V lost 5 bases and J lost 6 bases. Germline V gene sequence: CDR1 SGHAT, CDR2 FQDESV (reference sequence). The CDR3 has 15 residues. The CDR3 DNA is TGTGCCAGCAGCCGGGACAGGGCTAAGGCCGGGGAGCTGTTTTTT. Translation: CASSRDRAKAGELFF.

This chain links TRBV28 with TRBJ2-2; no clear D gene. Looked up from germline, CDR1 is MDHEN and CDR2 is SYDVKM. The CDR3 loop spans 14 amino acids. V lost 6 bases and J 6 bases, leaving 14 bases between the germline ends. The CDR3 reads CASSQSLRAGELFF. For the CDR3, the DNA is TGTGCCAGCAGCCAAAGCCTGCGAGCCGGGGAGCTGTTTTTT.

The chain is built from TRBV25-1 and TRBJ1-1; D not resolved. The CDR3 length is 14 residues. V dropped 6 bases and J dropped 1 base, with 12 bases sitting between them. The germline CDR1 and CDR2 sequences are MGHDK and SYGVNS. CDR3 in DNA: TGTGCCAGCAGCAAGGCATCAGGGAACACTGAAGCTTTCTTT. This translates into CASSKASGNTEAFF.